Reported below is one T cell receptor beta chain. Its antigen is unidentified. Distinct nucleotide sequences in the sample also encode this CDR3. TCRdb's copy holds only in-frame clones and misses some; the assay was immunoSEQ multiplex PCR. The data contain about 750,000 clones, roughly 92% of them seen just once; the ten biggest clones take up more than 20%. This specimen comes from a study of shared clonotypes between healthy human individuals. The naive CD8 fraction comprised CD45RO-negative cells positively selected for CCR7 and excluded terminally differentiated effector memory CD45RA+ cells. Whole-study findings and limits: A few donors showed sharing of roughly 5% of naive CD4 clonotypes. On the whole, naive subsets had larger estimated richness than memory subsets had.

Sequences were obtained from naive CD8+ T cells sorted from blood. This clonotype originated in a man under 40 in good health.

CDR3 in amino acids: CASSSSPYEQYF. The CDR3 coding sequence is TGTGCCAGCAGTTCCTCCCCTTACGAGCAGTACTTC. The rearrangement links TRBV28 to TRBJ2-7; D is ambiguous. This CDR3 is 12 amino acids long. Trimming took off 4 bases at V and 4 bases at J, with 8 bases between the two ends. Per germline, CDR1 MDHEN and CDR2 SYDVKM.